The T cell receptor beta chain described here comes from a study of CD4 T cells in relation to SARS-CoV-2 and coronaviruses. For the study at large: ViraFEST: approximately eleven-day antigen culture of PBMCs, then TCR beta CDR3 sequencing.

The V segment lost 5 bases and the J segment 4 bases; nucleotides outside the gene matches: 9. Germline CDR1 and CDR2: SGHVS and FNYEAQ. This CDR3 spans 16 amino acids. About this clone itself: Its antigen is still unknown.

Assay: immunoSEQ multiplex PCR; the TCRdb copy retains only in-frame clones and omits some. Seen here are roughly 25,000 clones, 65% to 80% observed once, and the top ten hold more than 9%. Before the COVID-19 pandemic, during about 2011-2019, CD4+ T cells were taken from unexposed donors. CD4+ T cells were isolated from the cells after around 11 days of culture. Sequencing input: CD4+ T cells from PBMCs, cultured in vitro. This TCR was sampled from a human donor in good health. This rearrangement joins TRBV7-6 to TRBJ2-3, with 10 bases matching TRBD2. CDR3 loop: CASSAERGGLADTQYF. As DNA, the CDR3 is TGTGCCAGCAGCGCGGAGCGGGGGGGCCTTGCAGATACGCAGTATTTT.